This record concerns one TCR beta chain sequence. This sample was taken from a study of cytomegalovirus exposure and HLA in healthy donors. PCR used 60 Vbeta primers and 13 Jbeta primers. Method: immunoSEQ multiplex PCR; TCRdb's copy keeps in-frame clones and lacks some. The data contain 210,000 or so clones, roughly 78% of them singletons. Germline CDR1 is SGHNT and CDR2 is YYREEE (reference sequence). The CDR3 is 14 residues long. J gave up 4 bases and V 4 bases, and 7 bases lay outside the gene matches. Sequenced sample: PBMCs. The receptor was derived from a boy aged 5 to 17 in good health and CMV-seronegative. The chain employs TRBV5-4 and TRBJ2-5; 7 bases fit TRBD1. The CDR3: CASSLDGTAETQYF. The CDR3 nucleotides read TGTGCCAGCAGCCTGGATGGGACAGCAGAGACCCAGTACTTC.